Listed below are T cell receptor beta chains from one sample, sequenced in a study of CD8 T cells in ankylosing spondylitis. TCRdb passed the 5' RACE reads through MiXCR, listing each CDR3 protein once. The repertoire holds hundreds of thousands of distinct CDR3 sequences, with 9.5% to 15% as singletons. Input material: blood, either unsorted or a sorted T cell fraction (not recorded which). The receptors come from a male donor with ankylosing spondylitis. The CDR3 runs from the conserved cysteine through the conserved F or W. D genes are given only for firm matches. Clone size is stated in some rows and not others, as once, few, many or a class when expanded.

>16|TRBD1|TRBV6-2/TRBV6-3|TRBJ2-3|few
CASSRGQVTSTDTQYF
TGTGCCAGCAGCCGCGGACAGGTTACTAGCACAGATACGCAGTATTTT
>15|NA|TRBV7-2|TRBJ2-1|few
CASSLASTGYNEQFF
TGTGCCAGCAGCTTAGCATCCACAGGGTACAATGAGCAGTTCTTC
>15|TRBD1|TRBV10-2|TRBJ2-7|NA
CASSARQGRQYEQYF
TGCGCCAGCAGTGCCAGACAGGGGAGACAGTACGAGCAGTACTTC
>14|NA|TRBV18|TRBJ2-7|few
CASSPAGSSYEQYF
TGTGCCAGCTCACCAGCAGGGAGCTCCTACGAGCAGTACTTC
>16|NA|TRBV15|TRBJ1-4|few
CATSRLTGRANEKLFF
TGTGCCACCAGCAGACTAACAGGGCGGGCTAATGAAAAACTGTTTTTT
>15|NA|TRBV11-2|TRBJ2-4|many
CASSLGVRAQNIQYF
TGTGCCAGCAGCTTAGGGGTCAGGGCCCAAAACATTCAGTACTTC
>16|TRBD2|TRBV2|TRBJ2-4|NA
CASSSPGGEAKNIQYF
TGTGCCAGCAGTTCACCTGGGGGGGAAGCCAAAAACATTCAGTACTTC
>13|TRBD1|TRBV20-1|TRBJ1-2|few
CSARDTGGYGYTF
TGCAGTGCTAGAGATACAGGGGGCTATGGCTACACCTTC
>13|NA|TRBV5-1|TRBJ1-1|many
CASTQGLGTEAFF
TGCGCCAGCACCCAGGGGCTCGGCACTGAAGCTTTCTTT
>14|TRBD2|TRBV20-1|TRBJ2-2|few
CSALGLADTGELFF
TGCAGTGCCCTTGGACTAGCGGACACCGGGGAGCTGTTTTTT
>17|NA|TRBV12-3/TRBV12-4|TRBJ2-5|few
CASSLFLAVRSEETQYF
TGTGCCAGCAGTTTATTTCTTGCGGTGAGGTCGGAAGAGACCCAGTACTTC
>17|TRBD1|TRBV3-1|TRBJ1-2|few
CASSPWTGKGGLYGYTF
TGTGCCAGCAGCCCCTGGACAGGGAAAGGGGGCCTCTATGGCTACACCTTC
>18|TRBD2|TRBV3-1|TRBJ2-2|few
CASSRGLAGAVNTGELFF
TGTGCCAGCAGCCGGGGACTAGCGGGAGCGGTTAACACCGGGGAGCTGTTTTTT
>13|NA|TRBV30|TRBJ2-7|NA
CAWTRGPGHEQYF
TGTGCCTGGACCCGAGGCCCGGGCCACGAGCAGTACTTC
>12|NA|TRBV10-3|TRBJ2-3|NA
CAAAGSTDTQYF
TGTGCCGCCGCGGGAAGCACAGATACGCAGTATTTT
>16|NA|TRBV7-2|TRBJ2-1|few
CASSLQPSATYNEQFF
TGTGCCAGCAGCCTACAACCTAGCGCCACCTACAATGAGCAGTTCTTC
>15|NA|TRBV5-5|TRBJ1-1|few
CASSLNLGRGDEAFF
TGTGCCAGCAGCCTCAACCTGGGGAGAGGGGACGAAGCTTTCTTT
>15|NA|TRBV11-3|TRBJ1-2|many
CASSLGVGLMVGYTF
TGTGCCAGCAGCTTAGGGGTCGGTCTTATGGTCGGCTACACCTTC
>18|TRBD2|TRBV5-1|TRBJ2-5|NA
CASSPEALAGRGRETQYF
TGCGCCAGCAGCCCGGAGGCCCTAGCGGGAAGGGGAAGAGAGACCCAGTACTTC
>14|NA|TRBV7-2|TRBJ2-7|few
CASSSRWGAYEQYF
TGTGCCAGCAGCTCAAGATGGGGGGCGTACGAGCAGTACTTC
>14|NA|TRBV19|TRBJ2-2|few
CASSLSRDTGELFF
TGTGCCAGTAGTTTGTCAAGGGACACCGGGGAGCTGTTTTTT
>16|TRBD2|TRBV3-1|TRBJ2-1|NA
CASSQAWRELYNEQFF
TGTGCCAGCAGCCAAGCCTGGCGGGAGCTCTACAATGAGCAGTTCTTC
>15|TRBD1|TRBV11-2|TRBJ1-1|few
CASSSPGTGDYEAFF
TGTGCCAGCAGCTCACCCGGGACAGGGGATTATGAAGCTTTCTTT
>11|NA|TRBV20-1|TRBJ1-5|NA
CSVGARQPQHF
TGCAGTGTTGGGGCCCGACAGCCCCAGCATTTT
>14|TRBD2|TRBV20-1|TRBJ2-1|few
CSARRLAGYNEQFF
TGCAGTGCTAGACGCCTAGCGGGATACAATGAGCAGTTCTTC
>13|NA|TRBV12-3/TRBV12-4|TRBJ2-1|many
CASSLRAGNEQFF
TGTGCCAGCAGCCTGCGAGCGGGCAATGAGCAGTTCTTC
>14|NA|TRBV12-3/TRBV12-4|TRBJ1-1|many
CASSWGRKNTEAFF
TGTGCCAGCAGCTGGGGACGGAAGAACACTGAAGCTTTCTTT
>16|TRBD2|TRBV20-1|TRBJ2-5|few
CSARDGAGVYRETQYF
TGCAGTGCTAGAGATGGAGCGGGAGTTTACAGAGAGACCCAGTACTTC
>15|NA|TRBV11-2|TRBJ2-2|NA
CASHLEGTNTGELFF
TGTGCCAGCCACCTGGAGGGGACCAACACCGGGGAGCTGTTTTTT
>17|NA|TRBV24-1|TRBJ2-3|few
CATSGLGTKDPTDTQYF
TGTGCCACCAGTGGCCTCGGGACAAAAGATCCCACAGATACGCAGTATTTT
>15|TRBD1|TRBV19|TRBJ2-3|NA
CASRQGQGVTDTQYF
TGTGCCAGTAGGCAGGGACAGGGCGTCACAGATACGCAGTATTTT
>13|NA|TRBV5-1|TRBJ1-2|few
CASSLEQGDGYTF
TGCGCCAGCAGCTTGGAACAGGGCGATGGCTACACCTTC
>13|NA|TRBV25-1|TRBJ1-1|few
CASRGNADNEAFF
TGTGCCAGCAGGGGGAACGCAGACAATGAAGCTTTCTTT
>14|NA|TRBV20-1|TRBJ1-1|many
CSAREGSMNTEAFF
TGCAGTGCTAGGGAGGGAAGCATGAACACTGAAGCTTTCTTT
>12|NA|TRBV9|TRBJ2-5|few
CASSVARETQYF
TGTGCCAGCAGCGTAGCACGGGAGACCCAGTACTTC
>18|TRBD2|TRBV28|TRBJ2-1|many
CASSFGGRARSSYNEQFF
TGTGCCAGCAGTTTTGGCGGGAGGGCCCGTAGCTCCTACAATGAGCAGTTCTTC
>16|NA|TRBV25-1|TRBJ2-5|few
CASSDPGTVYQETQYF
TGTGCCAGCAGTGACCCCGGGACCGTGTACCAAGAGACCCAGTACTTC
>16|TRBD1|TRBV7-9|TRBJ1-5|NA
CASSKAGTGGYQPQHF
TGTGCCAGCAGCAAGGCCGGGACAGGGGGCTATCAGCCCCAGCATTTT
>13|NA|TRBV5-1|TRBJ2-7|many
CASSLTLSYEQYF
TGCGCCAGCAGCCTAACTCTCTCCTACGAGCAGTACTTC
>13|NA|TRBV19|TRBJ2-5|NA
CASSITGEETQYF
TGTGCCAGTAGTATTACCGGGGAAGAGACCCAGTACTTC